One sample yielded the 21 T cell receptor beta chains listed below, sequenced in a study of identical twins. TCRdb re-called the 5' RACE reads through MiXCR, storing one row per CDR3 protein. The sample records approximately 260,000 distinct CDR3 sequences, approximately 8.6% being singletons. This sample also belongs to another study, concerning yellow fever vaccine responses in identical twins.

The sequenced material came from CD8+ T cells sorted from blood. These receptors were collected from a woman aged 18-30 years in good health.

J is TRBJ2-5 and V is TRBV18; D may be TRBD2 (6 bases). Trimming took 0 bases from V and 0 from J, leaving 17 bases between them. Germline-derived CDR1 and CDR2 are KGHSH and LQKENI. CDR3 length: 18 amino acids. CDR3 DNA sequence: TGTGCCAGCTCACCACCTGCGACCGGGGGACGCGACCAAGAGACCCAGTACTTC. This gives the protein CASSPPATGGRDQETQYF. Full variable domain (outside the CDR3, taken from reference TRBV18 and TRBJ2-5): NAGVMQNPRHLVRRRGQEARLRCSPMKGHSHVYWYRQLPEEGLKFMVYLQKENIIDESGMPKERFSAEFPKEGPSILRIQQVVRGDSAAYFCASSPPATGGRDQETQYFGPGTRLLVL.

The chain couples TRBV20-1 to TRBJ2-5; possibly TRBD1 for D (6 bases). V dropped 5 bases and J dropped 1 base, with 23 bases sitting between them. This CDR3 has 17 amino acids. Germline loops: CDR1 DFQATT, CDR2 SNEGSKA (reference sequence). The chain's CDR3 is CSAPPLGRGEIQETQYF. The CDR3 DNA follows: TGCAGTGCTCCACCCCTCGGCAGGGGCGAGATCCAAGAGACCCAGTACTTC.

The chain uses TRBV25-1 and TRBJ2-5, with D possibly called TRBD1 or TRBD2 (5 bases each). The V gene lost 1 base and the J gene lost 3 bases, with 21 bases spanning the gap. CDR3 length: 18 amino acids. Germline-derived CDR1 and CDR2 are MGHDK and SYGVNS. The CDR3 here is CASSESPFGTSSKETQYF. The CDR3 nucleotides are TGTGCCAGCAGTGAATCACCGTTCGGGACGTCAAGCAAAGAGACCCAGTACTTC. Filled out from reference TRBV25-1 and TRBJ2-5, the complete variable domain reads EADIYQTPRYLVIGTGKKITLECSQTMGHDKMYWYQQDPGMELHLIHYSYGVNSTEKGDLSSESTVSRIRTEHFPLTLESARPSHTSQYLCASSESPFGTSSKETQYFGPGTRLLVL.

There are many counts of this clonotype. The genes are TRBV6-5 and TRBJ2-7, with D perhaps TRBD1 or TRBD2 (5 bases each). In germline, CDR1 is MNHEY, CDR2 SVGAGI. The V end lost 1 base, the J end lost 1 base, and 17 bases lay between the germline ends. This CDR3 contains 17 residues. This CDR3 reads CASSYLTGARTSYEQYF. DNA for the CDR3: TGTGCCAGCAGTTACTTGACCGGGGCCCGGACGTCCTACGAGCAGTACTTC.

V is TRBV11-1 and J is TRBJ2-1, with D perhaps TRBD2 (6 bases). Between the trimmed V and J ends, which lost 1 base and 0 bases, there was a span of 19 bases. The CDR3 is made up of 19 amino acids. CDR1 SGHAT and CDR2 FQDESV come from the germline V gene (reference sequence). CDR3 sequence (DNA): TGTGCCAGCAGCTTAGGAGGGGCGGGGTTACTGAGCTCCTACAATGAGCAGTTCTTC. It yields the protein CASSLGGAGLLSSYNEQFF.

The rearrangement uses TRBV29-1 and TRBJ2-3; maybe TRBD2 (6 bases). The germline V gene has CDR1 SQVTM and CDR2 ANQGSEA. V gave up 7 bases and J gave up 2 bases, with 13 bases separating them. This CDR3 is built from 13 residues. CDR3 in amino acids: CSAWREITDTQYF. The CDR3 DNA reads TGCAGCGCTTGGAGGGAGATCACAGATACGCAGTATTTT.

The chain is built from TRBV20-1 and TRBJ2-1, with 10 bases matching TRBD2. The CDR3 extends over 18 amino acids. With 0 bases clipped from V and 3 bases from J, the junction kept 11 bases outside the gene matches. CDR1 and CDR2 (germline): DFQATT, SNEGSKA (reference sequence). The CDR3 DNA follows: TGCAGTGCTAGAGATGGAACGGGACTAGCGAGGAACTACAATGAGCAGTTCTTC. This gives the protein CSARDGTGLARNYNEQFF.

This clonotype has more than one count but fewer than ten. The rearrangement uses TRBV28 and TRBJ2-3, with D possibly TRBD2 on 6 matching bases. Trimming took 3 bases from V and 0 from J, leaving 25 bases between them. CDR1 and CDR2 from the germline V gene are MDHEN and SYDVKM. The CDR3 runs to 20 residues. The CDR3 is CASSFSGSGLDATSTDTQYF. DNA for the CDR3: TGTGCCAGCAGTTTTTCTGGGTCGGGACTCGATGCTACTAGCACAGATACGCAGTATTTT.

This clonotype was detected only a few times. The chain carries TRBV3-1 and TRBJ2-1; possible D gene TRBD1, 5 bases. This CDR3 spans 14 amino acids. The germline gives CDR1 LGHDT, CDR2 YNNKEL (reference sequence). V lost 1 base and J lost 12, with 16 bases in between. The CDR3 region is CASSQVSSRVGQFF. The DNA of the CDR3 is TGTGCCAGCAGCCAAGTCTCTTCCAGGGTTGGGCAGTTCTTC.

In this sample, this clonotype turned up many times. This sequence joins TRBV12-3 or TRBV12-4 and TRBJ1-2; D not resolved. V was trimmed by 2 bases and J by 4 bases, leaving 17 bases between them. The length of the CDR3 is 16 residues. CDR3 sequence (DNA): TGTGCCAGCAGTTTATGGAGGGTACCCCAAAGCTATGGCTACACCTTC. This translates into CASSLWRVPQSYGYTF.

The chain joins TRBV27 to TRBJ2-7; 14 bases line up with TRBD2. Trimming cost V 6 bases and J 5 bases; bases outside gene matches: 15. This CDR3 contains 18 residues. Per germline, CDR1 MNHEY and CDR2 SMNVEV (reference sequence). Written as DNA, the CDR3 is TGTGCCAGCAGCCAAACCGGGACTAGCGGGAGATATATCCACGAGCAGTACTTC. Translated, it gives CASSQTGTSGRYIHEQYF.

At least ten counts were recorded for this clonotype. One junction end disagrees with the germline gene, perhaps due to a read error. This chain links TRBV2 with TRBJ2-5; D ambiguous. The CDR3 loop spans 12 amino acids. The germline gives CDR1 SNHLY, CDR2 FYNNEI. CDR3: CASSELGETQYF. The CDR3 DNA follows: TGCGCCAGCAGTGAACTGGGAGAGACCCAGTACTTC. Looking up the rest from reference TRBV2 and TRBJ2-5 gives the full variable domain: EPEVTQTPSHQVTQMGQEVILRCVPISNHLYFYWYRQILGQKVEFLVSFYNNEISEKSEIFDDQFSVERPDGSNFTLKIRSTKLEDSAMYFCASSELGETQYFGPGTRLLVL.

There are a few counts of this clonotype. The chain employs TRBV6-2 or TRBV6-3 and TRBJ2-3, with D possibly being TRBD2 (6 bases). Germline CDR1 reads MNHEY; CDR2 reads SVGEGT. CDR3 length equals 17 residues. Trimming shortened V by 7 bases and J by 1 base, and 21 bases separated the two germline ends. CDR3 protein: CASIDRTIERRTDTQYF. CDR3 nucleotides: TGTGCCAGCATAGACCGGACTATCGAAAGACGCACAGATACGCAGTATTTT.

This clonotype has ten or more counts. The V gene is TRBV7-2, the J gene TRBJ2-1; 7 bases are a match to TRBD2. V lost 6 bases, J lost 6 bases, and 11 bases stayed unmatched. CDR1 is SGHTA, CDR2 FQGNSA, per germline. The length of the CDR3 is 15 residues. CDR3 DNA sequence: TGTGCCAGCAGTTTCACTAGCGCTGACTTCAATGAGCAGTTCTTC. This encodes CASSFTSADFNEQFF.

This clonotype was detected a few times. The chain carries TRBV14 and TRBJ2-1; 7 bases map to TRBD1. Germline assignment: CDR1 SGHDN and CDR2 FVKESK. The J segment lost 0 bases and the V segment lost 8 bases, leaving 7 bases of the junction unmatched. CDR3 length equals 15 residues. The CDR3 nucleotides are TGTGCCAGCGGGATCTCAGGGGGCTCCTACAATGAGCAGTTCTTC. Amino acid sequence: CASGISGGSYNEQFF.

For this clonotype: A read error may account for a junction end that differs from germline. The chain joins TRBV4-2 to TRBJ2-7; 9 bases align to TRBD1. CDR1 LGHNA and CDR2 YNFKEQ come from the germline V gene. This CDR3 has 13 residues. The CDR3 protein is CASSQTFRDRAHF. The CDR3 DNA sequence: TGTGCCAGCAGCCAGACTTTCCGGGACAGGGCCCACTTC.

This clonotype was seen ten or more times. V gene TRBV6-2 or TRBV6-3 combines with J gene TRBJ2-7; the D gene is possibly TRBD1 (6 bases). Per the germline V gene, CDR1 is MNHEY and CDR2 is SVGEGT. The CDR3 loop spans 15 amino acids. Trimming left V 5 bases short and J 2 bases short, with 16 bases between. The CDR3 region has the DNA TGTGCCAGCAGTGGCCGGGACAACCCTCCCTACGAGCAGTACTTC. Amino acids: CASSGRDNPPYEQYF.

This clonotype turned up a few times. The gene calls are TRBV15 and TRBJ1-5; D gene uncertain. Trimming removed 5 bases from V and 4 bases from J, with 6 bases in between. Germline V gene data show CDR1 as LNHNV and CDR2 as YYDKDF (reference sequence). CDR3 size: 12 residues. As DNA, the CDR3 is TGTGCCACCAGCGTACTTAATCAGCCCCAGCATTTT. Translating gives CATSVLNQPQHF.

This clonotype was seen only a few times. V gene TRBV25-1 combines with J gene TRBJ2-7, with 10 positions matching TRBD2. J was trimmed by 0 bases and V by 8 bases; bases with no gene match: 10. CDR3 length: 16 amino acids. Looked up from germline, CDR1 is MGHDK and CDR2 is SYGVNS. This CDR3 reads CASRGAGGPYSYEQYF. The DNA for the CDR3 is TGTGCCAGCCGCGGAGCGGGGGGGCCCTACTCCTACGAGCAGTACTTC.

The CDR3 loop reads CASSLGQGIKGTEAFF. The CDR3 nucleotides read TGTGCCAGCAGCCTCGGACAGGGGATTAAAGGCACTGAAGCTTTCTTT. The gene calls are TRBV5-5 and TRBJ1-1; 9 nucleotides align to TRBD1. CDR1 SGHKS and CDR2 YYEKEE come from the germline V gene (reference sequence). The CDR3 runs 16 residues. V lost 4 bases and J lost 4; bases outside the gene matches: 11.

This clonotype has a handful of counts. The gene calls are TRBV10-3 and TRBJ2-5; 7 bases map to TRBD1. This CDR3 contains 14 residues. V was pared by 7 bases and J by 5 bases, with 10 bases of the junction left unmatched. CDR1 and CDR2 (germline): ENHRY, SYGVKD. CDR3 in DNA: TGTGCCATCAATAATACAGGGGTTGGGGAGACCCAGTACTTC. Residues: CAINNTGVGETQYF.